This record covers a single T cell receptor (beta chain). There is no known antigen for this receptor. Per-base quality was not reported, and no clone a single base away is much larger than it. Taken from the germline V gene, the CDR1 and CDR2 loops are MDHEN and SYDVKM. From its cysteine to its phenylalanine, the CDR3 spans 14 amino acids. Of all the DNA, just the CDR3 is kept, 42 bases in frame from base 1. Unmatched junction bases come to 2, with V trimmed by 4 bases and J by 3 bases. For sequencing of the TCRbeta CDR3 region, genomic DNA was extracted from the sorted cells. The immunoSEQ Assay was used to sequence the TCRbeta CDR3 regions. TCRdb mirrors the immuneACCESS table, restricted to in-frame sequences. Some clones are absent from its copies; in checked studies, under half trace to an unresolved V gene, and the reason for the others is unknown. Present in this sample are some 130,000 clones, 90% of which were seen just once. Of the sample, roughly 1.1% falls within the top ten clones.

The trial excluded patients who had a history of autoimmune disease or who were on systemic immunosuppression. Peripheral blood for TCR sequencing was collected from all dose cohorts at baseline, on cycle 4 day 1, and on cycle 7 day 1. The samples were drawn from a first-in-human, open-label, multicenter phase I dose-escalation trial of ivuxolimab. Adults with locally advanced or metastatic melanoma, renal cell, hepatocellular, or head and neck squamous cell carcinoma were enrolled in the trial. Before TCR sequencing, CD4+ T cells and CD8+ T cells from peripheral blood were sorted into separate populations. The source of the sample is a study of OX40 agonist ivuxolimab in advanced cancers. About the study as a whole: The costimulatory receptor OX40 (CD134) was targeted by ivuxolimab, a fully human IgG2 agonistic monoclonal antibody. Intravenous ivuxolimab was administered to patients every 2 weeks at six dose levels: 0.01, 0.1, 0.3, 1.5, 3 and 10 mg/kg. Of the approximately 54 dose-escalation patients, hepatocellular carcinoma was present in approximately 20, melanoma in some 15, renal cell carcinoma in 9 and head and neck cancer in 9. In the dose-escalation cohort, roughly 82% of patients were male, and the mean age was approximately 60 years with a range of roughly 23 to 90. Prior anti-PD-1, anti-PD-L1 or anti-CTLA-4 therapy was permitted, and 35% to 40% of dose-escalation patients had received checkpoint inhibitors. Three dose-escalation patients achieved partial responses, one with hepatocellular carcinoma and two with cutaneous melanoma. Peripheral TCRbeta sequencing was intended to test whether TCR sequence diversity was altered and clonal T-cell expansion was caused by ivuxolimab. The monotherapy dose-escalation portion (N = 52 patients) of the phase I ivuxolimab trial is reported in the paper.

On the study overall, not on this receptor specifically: After ivuxolimab, expanded clones were on average more numerous among CD8+ T cells than among CD4+ T cells. Clonal expansion of both CD4+ and CD8+ blood T cells was observed from baseline to week 6 at doses 0.1 to 3.0 mg/kg. Partial responders in the 0.1-3.0 mg/kg groups had among the lowest normalized peripheral clonal expansion, especially among CD8+ T cells. Low levels of normalized T-cell clonal expansion were also seen in some patients who did not respond. The antigen specificity of the clonally expanded peripheral T cells was not determined.

This receptor was taken from an adult with an advanced solid tumor such as melanoma, head and neck, liver or kidney cancer. The sequenced sample was CD4+ or CD8+ T cells sorted from blood, obtained in a trial of the OX40 agonist ivuxolimab. Rearrangement joined TRBV28 to TRBJ2-3, and 9 junctional nucleotides match TRBD1. The base sequence is TGTGCCAGCAGTTCTGGGACAGGGACAGATACGCAGTATTTT. Its protein product is CASSSGTGTDTQYF.